This T cell receptor beta chain was sequenced in a study of T cell repertoires in cytomegalovirus infection. Study context: CMV epitopes that were recently identified and HLA-C-restricted were used alongside well-studied HLA-B-restricted ones. The public TCR beta signatures pointed to both CMV infection and matching HLA type. Findings and limits, study-wide: HLA-C-restricted CMV clonotypes gave the most frequent clonotype in two of eight donors.

This clonotype is a singleton in its sample. Its antigen is as yet unknown. The conserved phenylalanine or tryptophan is not found at the CDR3 terminus, so this likely reflects a read error. TCRdb re-analysed the reads in MiXCR, keeping a single row per CDR3 protein. The sample consists of 750,000 to 950,000 distinct CDR3 sequences, almost 30% of them appearing once. The V end lost 0 bases, the J end lost 7 bases, and 7 bases lay between the germline ends. Germline CDR1 and CDR2: MNHNY and SVGAGI (reference sequence). There are 13 residues in the CDR3. Sequencing used cultured CD8+ T cells from PBMCs, obtained from culture after CMV antigen stimulation. The receptor's source is a human donor in good health (CMV status not recorded). Some clones in this sample may be carry-over from other donors' samples. The chain carries TRBV6-6 and TRBJ2-1; the D is unclear. CDR3 residues: CASSYSSENEQFS. The DNA for the CDR3 is TGTGCCAGCAGTTACTCCAGCGAAAATGAGCAGTTCTCC.